This is a list of T cell receptor beta chains from one sample in a study of response to subunit inactivated influenza vaccine. TCRdb redid the calling of the RT-PCR reads with MiXCR, one entry per CDR3 protein. The repertoire holds hundreds of thousands of distinct CDR3 sequences, with less than 20% as singletons. The specimen comprised PBMCs from blood, sampled 4 to 6 days after vaccination. These receptors all stem from a man aged 50 or older who received an inactivated influenza vaccine. The CDR3 runs from the conserved cysteine through the conserved F or W. The D gene is left open where the match is weak. The size entry is marked missing in some rows and otherwise reads once, few, many or a size class.

CDR3aa	CDR3nt	v_gene	j_gene	d_gene	abundance
CASSPRGSGSNEQFF	TGTGCCAGCAGCCCCAGGGGTAGCGGGAGTAATGAGCAGTTCTTC	TRBV5-6	TRBJ2-1	TRBD2	many
CASSLATGGWMNTEAFF	TGTGCCAGCAGCTTAGCTACGGGGGGGTGGATGAACACTGAAGCTTTCTTT	TRBV7-2	TRBJ1-1	-	many
CASSGGTSGALKADTQYF	TGTGCCAGCAGTGGTGGGACTAGCGGTGCACTTAAGGCAGATACGCAGTATTTT	TRBV2	TRBJ2-3	TRBD2	-
CAKSSSEQYF	TGTGCCAAAAGTAGCTCCGAGCAGTACTTC	TRBV15	TRBJ2-7	-	many
CSARGRGLGGNEQFF	TGCAGTGCTAGAGGGCGGGGGCTTGGGGGCAATGAGCAGTTCTTC	TRBV20-1	TRBJ2-1	-	few
CAWRGNRFENTEAFF	TGTGCCTGGAGGGGGAACAGGTTTGAGAACACTGAAGCTTTCTTT	TRBV30	TRBJ1-1	-	-
CATSRVDNSGANVLTF	TGTGCCACCAGCAGAGTGGACAACTCTGGGGCCAACGTCCTGACTTTC	TRBV15	TRBJ2-6	-	many
CSARQGTSSYEQYF	TGCAGTGCTAGACAAGGGACATCCTCCTACGAGCAGTACTTC	TRBV20-1	TRBJ2-7	-	-
CSARVQELETQYF	TGCAGTGCTAGAGTGCAGGAGTTAGAGACCCAGTACTTC	TRBV20-1	TRBJ2-5	-	few
CASSHSSSGSRNEQFF	TGTGCCAGCAGCCACAGTTCTAGCGGGAGTAGAAATGAGCAGTTCTTC	TRBV3-1	TRBJ2-1	TRBD2	many
CASSSGVRVSYNEQFF	TGTGCCAGCAGCTCGGGCGTCAGGGTGTCCTACAATGAGCAGTTCTTC	TRBV7-2	TRBJ2-1	-	few
CASSHRQGANTDTQYF	TGTGCCAGCAGCCACCGACAGGGGGCTAACACAGATACGCAGTATTTT	TRBV5-5	TRBJ2-3	TRBD1	-
CASSLVPSGTDTQYF	TGTGCCAGCAGCTTAGTGCCTAGCGGGACCGACACGCAGTATTTT	TRBV7-9	TRBJ2-3	TRBD2	few
CASSPLWYRENSPLHF	TGTGCCAGCAGCCCCTTATGGTATAGGGAAAATTCACCCCTCCACTTT	TRBV7-9	TRBJ1-6	-	-
CASRLSGRSEQFF	TGTGCCAGCAGACTAAGCGGGAGGAGTGAGCAGTTCTTC	TRBV14	TRBJ2-1	TRBD2	-
CSARLGHEQYF	TGCAGTGCTAGATTAGGCCACGAGCAGTACTTC	TRBV20-1	TRBJ2-7	-	-
CASSFFPGGGAPTDTQYF	TGTGCCAGCAGTTTCTTTCCAGGCGGGGGGGCCCCCACAGATACGCAGTATTTT	TRBV28	TRBJ2-3	TRBD2	few
CASSVLASSYNEQFF	TGTGCCAGCAGCGTTCTAGCGAGCTCCTACAATGAGCAGTTCTTC	TRBV5-6	TRBJ2-1	-	few
CSVEKQFF	TGCAGCGTTGAAAAGCAGTTCTTC	TRBV29-1	TRBJ2-1	-	many
CSASPTARWSYTEAFF	TGCAGTGCTAGTCCGACAGCCCGTTGGAGTTACACTGAAGCTTTCTTT	TRBV20-1	TRBJ1-1	-	-
CASSLRDRGGSPLHF	TGTGCCAGCAGCCTCCGGGACAGGGGAGGCTCACCCCTCCACTTT	TRBV11-1	TRBJ1-6	TRBD1	-
CASSETLGLGYEQYF	TGTGCCAGCAGTGAGACCCTCGGGCTGGGCTACGAGCAGTACTTC	TRBV2	TRBJ2-7	-	-
CASSFIGAGNSQETQYF	TGTGCCAGCAGCTTTATCGGTGCGGGAAACTCACAAGAGACCCAGTACTTC	TRBV7-2	TRBJ2-5	-	-
CASSLVGEDYGYTF	TGTGCCAGCAGTTTAGTAGGGGAGGACTATGGCTACACCTTC	TRBV12-3/TRBV12-4	TRBJ1-2	-	few
CATSDITLAGSGELFF	TGTGCCACCAGTGATATTACCCTAGCGGGAAGTGGGGAGCTGTTTTTT	TRBV24-1	TRBJ2-2	TRBD2	-
CASSKEQGAGNQPQHF	TGTGCCAGCAGCAAAGAGCAGGGGGCCGGCAATCAGCCCCAGCATTTT	TRBV6-1	TRBJ1-5	TRBD1	few
CASQKAGGFYNEQFF	TGTGCCAGTCAGAAAGCGGGGGGGTTCTACAATGAGCAGTTCTTC	TRBV4-2	TRBJ2-1	TRBD2	few
CASSEAYHGDTQYF	TGTGCCAGCAGTGAAGCATATCATGGGGATACGCAGTATTTT	TRBV6-1	TRBJ2-3	-	-
CASSLSRGLAEAFF	TGTGCCAGCAGTTTATCGAGGGGCTTGGCTGAAGCTTTCTTT	TRBV27	TRBJ1-1	-	-
CASSPEGTSRQETQYF	TGTGCCAGCAGCCCGGAGGGGACTAGCCGGCAAGAGACCCAGTACTTC	TRBV28	TRBJ2-5	TRBD2	-
CATSSLGTLYNEQFF	TGTGCCACCAGTAGCCTCGGGACCCTTTACAATGAGCAGTTCTTC	TRBV24-1	TRBJ2-1	-	-
CASSLGLAGEKGPYEQYF	TGTGCCAGCAGCTTGGGGCTAGCGGGAGAGAAGGGCCCCTACGAGCAGTACTTC	TRBV5-6	TRBJ2-7	TRBD2	-
CATSDMRDAKETQYF	TGTGCCACCAGTGATATGAGGGATGCTAAAGAGACCCAGTACTTC	TRBV24-1	TRBJ2-5	-	few
CASSPSGRWGDTQYF	TGTGCCAGCAGCCCTAGCGGGAGGTGGGGAGATACGCAGTATTTT	TRBV25-1	TRBJ2-3	TRBD2	-
CASSPPNFLGRNNEQFF	TGTGCCAGCTCACCACCGAATTTCCTGGGCCGGAACAATGAGCAGTTCTTC	TRBV18	TRBJ2-1	-	-
CASSRPGTGNEQFF	TGTGCCAGCAGCCGTCCCGGGACTGGGAATGAGCAGTTCTTC	TRBV6-2/TRBV6-3	TRBJ2-1	-	-
CASSLGQAREAFF	TGTGCCAGCAGCTTGGGACAGGCGCGTGAAGCTTTCTTT	TRBV5-5	TRBJ1-1	-	-
CSVGTGELFF	TGCAGCGTGGGAACCGGGGAGCTGTTTTTT	TRBV29-1	TRBJ2-2	-	many
CSVGDGQNNSPLHF	TGCAGCGTCGGCGACGGACAAAATAATTCACCCCTCCACTTT	TRBV29-1	TRBJ1-6	-	few
CASRPRTDTQYF	TGTGCCAGCAGACCCCGCACAGATACGCAGTATTTT	TRBV28	TRBJ2-3	-	-
CASSETGGWTEAFF	TGTGCCAGCAGTGAGACAGGGGGTTGGACTGAAGCTTTCTTT	TRBV12-3/TRBV12-4	TRBJ1-1	TRBD1	many
CASSYLTGRAQPQHF	TGTGCCAGCAGTTACCTGACAGGTCGGGCTCAGCCCCAGCATTTT	TRBV6-2/TRBV6-3	TRBJ1-5	-	-
CASSQDLGGASYNEQFF	TGTGCCAGCAGCCAAGATCTGGGAGGGGCTTCCTACAATGAGCAGTTCTTC	TRBV4-2	TRBJ2-1	TRBD2	many
CAISGGGNEQFF	TGTGCCATCAGTGGGGGAGGAAATGAGCAGTTCTTC	TRBV10-3	TRBJ2-1	-	few
CAVGQGGNQPQHF	TGTGCCGTCGGACAGGGTGGCAATCAGCCCCAGCATTTT	TRBV10-3	TRBJ1-5	TRBD1	-
CASTKDTEAFF	TGCGCCAGCACCAAGGACACTGAAGCTTTCTTT	TRBV5-1	TRBJ1-1	-	-
CASRSGRAVDTQYF	TGCGCCAGCCGGAGCGGGAGGGCCGTAGATACGCAGTATTTT	TRBV5-1	TRBJ2-3	TRBD2	-